These 24 T cell receptor beta chains originate from one sample sequenced in a study of control samples from healthy donors and cancer patients. Generated by immunoSEQ multiplex PCR, the TCRdb table keeps only in-frame clones and is missing some. The sample has about 170,000 clones; 88% are singletons. Sample: blood. Source of these receptors: a woman aged 25 to 45 in good health.

The chain couples TRBV5-4 to TRBJ2-5; D perhaps matches TRBD1 (6 bases). V was cut by 4 bases and J by 2 bases, with 12 bases left in between. The length of the CDR3 is 14 residues. Looked up from germline, CDR1 is SGHNT and CDR2 is YYREEE (reference sequence). CDR3 residues: CASSQGQLQETQYF. CDR3 nucleotide sequence: TGTGCCAGCAGCCAAGGACAGTTACAAGAGACCCAGTACTTC.

This clone was observed a handful of times. J is TRBJ1-5 and V is TRBV7-8; no reliable D call. The germline V gene has CDR1 SGHVS and CDR2 FQNEAQ. V was shortened by 1 base and J by 7 bases, with 8 bases between the two germline ends. The CDR3 consists of 13 residues. The CDR3 sequence is CASSLEGSQPQHF. The CDR3 coding sequence is TGTGCCAGCAGCTTAGAGGGATCCCAGCCCCAGCATTTT. The full variable domain, completed using reference TRBV7-8 and TRBJ1-5, is GAGVSQSPRYKVAKRGQDVALRCDPISGHVSLFWYQQALGQGPEFLTYFQNEAQLDKSGLPSDRFFAERPEGSVSTLKIQRTQQEDSAVYLCASSLEGSQPQHFGDGTRLSIL.

The V call is TRBV6-5, the J call TRBJ2-2; 9 bases align to TRBD1. The V gene's germline CDR1 is MNHEY and CDR2 SVGAGI. The CDR3 contains 15 residues. Trimming cost V 6 bases and J 3 bases; bases outside gene matches: 5. The DNA for the CDR3 is TGTGCCAGCAGGATGGGACAGGGTTACACCGGGGAGCTGTTTTTT. Amino acids: CASRMGQGYTGELFF.

The J gene is TRBJ1-4, the V gene TRBV28; D may be TRBD1 (5 bases). The CDR3 has 13 amino acids. CDR1 and CDR2 (germline): MDHEN, SYDVKM. V lost 7 bases and J 2 bases, leaving 8 bases between the germline ends. CDR3 protein: CASTTVTNEKLFF. The CDR3 coding sequence is TGTGCCAGCACGACAGTGACTAATGAAAAACTGTTTTTT.

J is TRBJ1-4 and V is TRBV7-2; 7 nucleotides line up with TRBD1. Germline V gene data show CDR1 as SGHTA and CDR2 as FQGNSA. This CDR3 contains 15 residues. Germline trimming cut 4 bases from V and 3 bases from J; bases unmatched to any gene: 5. The CDR3 DNA is TGTGCCAGCAGCTCCAACAGGGGATCTAATGAAAAACTGTTTTTT. It codes for CASSSNRGSNEKLFF.

This clone was counted once. The chain uses TRBV19 and TRBJ1-6, with TRBD1 identical over 7 bases. Germline assignment: CDR1 LNHDA and CDR2 SQIVND (reference sequence). The CDR3 contains 16 residues. V dropped 2 bases and J dropped 7; count of bases not matched to a gene: 8. The CDR3 DNA follows: TGTGCCAGTAGTATATCCCGACAGGGTCGGAATTCACCCCTCCACTTT. This gives the protein CASSISRQGRNSPLHF. Full variable domain (remainder filled in from reference TRBV19 and TRBJ1-6): DGGITQSPKYLFRKEGQNVTLSCEQNLNHDAMYWYRQDPGQGLRLIYYSQIVNDFQKGDIAEGYSVSREKKESFPLTVTSAQKNPTAFYLCASSISRQGRNSPLHFGNGTRLTVT.

The V call is TRBV5-5, the J call TRBJ2-3; 9 nucleotides agree with TRBD2. The CDR3 is made up of 16 amino acids. In germline, CDR1 is SGHKS, CDR2 YYEKEE (reference sequence). J gave up 4 bases and V 0 bases, and 6 bases lay outside the gene matches. The CDR3 spells CASSLAVSGSADTQYF. The CDR3 DNA follows: TGTGCCAGCAGCTTGGCTGTTAGCGGGAGCGCAGATACGCAGTATTTT.

This chain links TRBV27 with TRBJ2-7, with TRBD2 as a possible D gene (7 bases). V dropped 5 bases and J dropped 3 bases, with 11 bases sitting between them. This CDR3 is 13 amino acids long. Germline CDR1 MNHEY, CDR2 SMNVEV (reference sequence). Here the CDR3 reads CASSRRGGYEQYF. In nucleotides, the CDR3 is TGTGCCAGCAGTCGTAGGGGGGGCTACGAGCAGTACTTC.

The chain carries TRBV7-9 and TRBJ1-2; weak D call: TRBD1 (5 bases). The CDR3 consists of 13 residues. Germline V gives CDR1 SEHNR, CDR2 FQNEAQ (reference sequence). V lost 5 bases to trimming and J lost 2 bases, with 9 bases between them. CDR3 region: CASSPEGNYGYTF. In DNA form, the CDR3 reads TGTGCCAGCAGCCCGGAGGGGAACTATGGCTACACCTTC.

This sequence joins TRBV27 and TRBJ1-6, with TRBD1 matching over 7 bases. The CDR3 spans 13 residues. With 7 bases clipped from V and 9 bases from J, the junction kept 6 bases outside the gene matches. Germline-derived CDR1 and CDR2 are MNHEY and SMNVEV (reference sequence). The DNA of the CDR3 is TGTGCCAGCACCCTCAGGGGGGGTTCACCCCTCCACTTT. Its protein product is CASTLRGGSPLHF.

V and J are TRBV28 and TRBJ1-1, with no clear D. The germline V gene encodes CDR1 MDHEN and CDR2 SYDVKM. The CDR3 is 15 amino acids. Trimming pared 2 bases from V and 3 bases from J, leaving 13 bases between. CDR3 coding DNA: TGTGCCAGCAGTTTAGGAGGCTCAAGAGACACTGAAGCTTTCTTT. This codes for CASSLGGSRDTEAFF. Filled out from reference TRBV28 and TRBJ1-1, the complete variable domain reads DVKVTQSSRYLVKRTGEKVFLECVQDMDHENMFWYRQDPGLGLRLIYFSYDVKMKEKGDIPEGYSVSREKKERFSLILESASTNQTSMYLCASSLGGSRDTEAFFGQGTRLTVV.

The rearrangement links TRBV6-5 to TRBJ1-3; D unresolved. The CDR3 covers 15 residues. In germline, CDR1 is MNHEY, CDR2 SVGAGI. Trimming cost V 0 bases and J 4 bases, with 10 bases left between them. CDR3 DNA: TGTGCCAGCAGTTACTCGAGAGTGGGAGGAAACACCATATATTTT. This encodes CASSYSRVGGNTIYF.

The genes are TRBV27 and TRBJ1-5, with D possibly matching TRBD1 (5 bases). V was cut by 6 bases and J by 2 bases, with 14 bases left in between. The CDR3 has 15 amino acids. Per the germline V gene, CDR1 is MNHEY and CDR2 is SMNVEV (reference sequence). The CDR3 DNA sequence: TGTGCCAGCAGACCGGGGGGAGGAGGCAATCAGCCCCAGCATTTT. It translates to CASRPGGGGNQPQHF.

The chain joins TRBV10-3 to TRBJ2-7; the D gene could be TRBD1 or TRBD2 (5 bases each). There are 13 residues in the CDR3. The ends were cut back, 7 bases at V and 6 bases at J, with 16 bases in the middle. Germline V lookup: CDR1 ENHRY, CDR2 SYGVKD. The CDR3, as DNA: TGTGCCATCATGAGGGCAGGGACGGGCGAGCAGTACTTC. Its translation is CAIMRAGTGEQYF.

This rearrangement joins TRBV12-3 or TRBV12-4 to TRBJ2-2; D is ambiguous. The V end lost 7 bases, the J end lost 5 bases, and 11 bases lay between the germline ends. CDR3 size: 13 residues. The CDR3 sequence: CASIASRTGELFF. The CDR3 DNA reads as TGTGCCAGCATCGCTTCCAGGACCGGGGAGCTGTTTTTT.

This chain links TRBV6-4 with TRBJ1-1; 8 bases are a match to TRBD1. V was clipped by 3 bases and J by 7 bases; unmatched bases: 4. The CDR3 length is 13 residues. The germline V gene has CDR1 MRHNA and CDR2 SNTAGT. As DNA, the CDR3 is TGTGCCAGCAGTGAAATCGGGACAGGTGAAGCTTTCTTT. This codes for CASSEIGTGEAFF.

The CDR3 DNA reads TGTGCCAGCAGCCCGGGACACTCCTATGGCTACACCTTC. Translation gives CASSPGHSYGYTF. The gene calls are TRBV27 and TRBJ1-2, with D tentatively TRBD1 (6 bases). Trimming removed 6 bases at V and 4 bases at J, with 12 bases between. Germline-derived CDR1 and CDR2 are MNHEY and SMNVEV (reference sequence). The CDR3 is 13 residues long.

The chain uses TRBV7-8 and TRBJ1-5; D perhaps matches TRBD1 (5 bases). This CDR3 region has 15 residues. V was clipped by 3 bases and J by 2 bases, with 11 bases between them. CDR1 is SGHVS, CDR2 FQNEAQ, per germline. The CDR3 protein is CASSFDSGRNQPQHF. CDR3 nucleotides: TGTGCCAGCAGCTTCGACTCGGGGCGCAATCAGCCCCAGCATTTT.

The gene calls are TRBV12-3 or TRBV12-4 and TRBJ1-6; D gene unclear. The V and J ends lost 3 bases and 8 bases respectively, with 8 bases between them. There are 13 residues in the CDR3. The CDR3 is CASSLTDYSPLHF. In DNA, the CDR3 is TGTGCCAGCAGTTTGACGGATTATTCACCCCTCCACTTT.

The chain has TRBV6-5 and TRBJ2-3; D call uncertain. The length of the CDR3 is 14 residues. In germline, CDR1 is MNHEY, CDR2 SVGAGI. The V gene lost 0 bases and the J gene lost 6 bases, with 10 bases spanning the gap. In DNA, the CDR3 is TGTGCCAGCAGTTACTCGGAATATGCGGATACGCAGTATTTT. Translating it yields CASSYSEYADTQYF.

This clone is a singleton in its sample. The chain uses TRBV6-5 and TRBJ1-2; tentatively, D is TRBD1 (5 bases). The CDR3 sequence is 15 residues long. Germline V CDR1 and CDR2: MNHEY, SVGAGI. Trimming cost V 8 bases and J 4 bases, with 20 bases left between them. CDR3 in amino acids: CASAVTPRDPYGYTF. CDR3 coding DNA: TGTGCCAGCGCCGTTACCCCCAGGGACCCCTATGGCTACACCTTC.

The V and J genes are TRBV9 and TRBJ2-5; TRBD2 agrees at 8 bases. The length of the CDR3 is 14 residues. V gave up 4 bases and J gave up 5 bases; unmatched junction bases: 7. The germline V gene has CDR1 SGDLS and CDR2 YYNGEE. CDR3 coding DNA: TGTGCCAGCAGCTCCAACAGCGGGGGTGAGACCCAGTACTTC. Residues: CASSSNSGGETQYF.

V gene TRBV19 combines with J gene TRBJ2-1, with D tentatively TRBD2 (5 bases). V was cut by 6 bases and J by 5 bases, with 17 bases left in between. The germline V gene encodes CDR1 LNHDA and CDR2 SQIVND (reference sequence). This CDR3 region has 15 residues. The CDR3 loop is CASRITGILNNEQFF. For the CDR3, the DNA is TGTGCCAGTAGAATTACCGGGATCCTAAACAATGAGCAGTTCTTC.

This clone showed up just once. The chain joins TRBV11-2 to TRBJ1-1; D uncertain. The germline CDR1 and CDR2 sequences are SGHAT and FQNNGV. Deletions cut 5 bases from V and 6 bases from J, with 10 bases between. The CDR3 extends over 12 amino acids. The CDR3 sequence is CASSEYFSEAFF. CDR3 nucleotides: TGTGCCAGCAGCGAGTACTTTTCTGAAGCTTTCTTT.